This TCR beta chain was recorded in a study of T-cell reconstitution after alpha-beta-depleted transplantation in children. Findings and caveats of the study: Diversity and T-cell counts at one year after transplant derived mostly from new T cells. Roughly two months post-transplant, alpha-beta T cells reportedly originated from several hundred graft clones that had expanded.

Unique molecular identifiers were used in preparing the TCRbeta library. MiXCR was run by TCRdb on the PCR reads, yielding one entry per CDR3 protein. The sample contains around 960,000 distinct CDR3 sequences, about 31% of which appear only once. The CDR3 covers 13 residues. The V end was cut by 3 bases, the J end by 9 bases, with 15 bases between. Germline lookup yields CDR1 MDHEN and CDR2 SYDVKM. As to this clonotype: Its matching antigen is unknown.

The chain is built from TRBV28 and TRBJ2-7; the D is unclear. The source material was PBMCs, mostly from graft donor cells, sampled 360 days after TCRalphabeta/CD19-depleted stem cell transplant. The TCR originated in a boy under two years old who had a stem cell transplant for SCID, so the T cells may come from the graft donor. CDR3 loop: CASSFGSQHGQYF. CDR3 DNA: TGTGCCAGCAGTTTTGGCAGCCAACACGGGCAGTACTTC.